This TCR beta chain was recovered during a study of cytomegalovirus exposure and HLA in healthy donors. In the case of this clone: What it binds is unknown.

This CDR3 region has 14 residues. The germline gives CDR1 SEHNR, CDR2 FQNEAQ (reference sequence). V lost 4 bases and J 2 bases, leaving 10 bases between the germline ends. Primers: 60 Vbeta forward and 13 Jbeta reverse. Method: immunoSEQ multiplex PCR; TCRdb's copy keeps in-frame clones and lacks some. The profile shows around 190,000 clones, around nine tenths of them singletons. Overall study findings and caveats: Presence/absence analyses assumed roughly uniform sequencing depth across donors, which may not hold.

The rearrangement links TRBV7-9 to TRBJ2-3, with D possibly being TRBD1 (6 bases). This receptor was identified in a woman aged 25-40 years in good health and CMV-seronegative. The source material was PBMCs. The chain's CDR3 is CASSWTAYTDTQYF. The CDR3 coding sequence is TGTGCCAGCAGCTGGACAGCCTACACAGATACGCAGTATTTT.